In this sample, the clone carrying this T cell receptor beta chain turned up a few times. The antigen is unknown. The entry originates in a study of blood T cells in healthy people across ages. Findings and caveats of the study: Leaving the PBMCs unsorted stopped any conclusive comparison of naive versus antigen-experienced cells.

V shed 3 bases and J shed 0 bases, with 11 bases lying between them. CDR1 KGHSH and CDR2 LQKENI come from the germline V gene. This CDR3 has 16 amino acids. Through a sample-barcoded 5' primer and a J-beta primer mix, a second PCR was run for roughly 6 to 11 cycles. TCRdb reanalysed the 5' RACE reads using MiXCR and keeps one entry per CDR3 protein. Of roughly 1,100,000 distinct CDR3 sequences listed, roughly 24% are singletons. The authors drew about 9.9 milliliters of peripheral blood from each donor. This sample also appeared in a second study, on T cells of mothers and their children. That report adds: Donors comprised three healthy Caucasian mothers plus their six children. Related mother-child pairs showed slightly, non-significantly higher overlap than unrelated pairs.

Sequencing input: blood. This sequence originates from a girl aged 2-9 years in good health. The V and J genes are TRBV18 and TRBJ2-2; no clear D. The CDR3 DNA is TGTGCCAGCTCACCTCTAACGAGAACGAACACCGGGGAGCTGTTTTTT. Amino acid sequence: CASSPLTRTNTGELFF.